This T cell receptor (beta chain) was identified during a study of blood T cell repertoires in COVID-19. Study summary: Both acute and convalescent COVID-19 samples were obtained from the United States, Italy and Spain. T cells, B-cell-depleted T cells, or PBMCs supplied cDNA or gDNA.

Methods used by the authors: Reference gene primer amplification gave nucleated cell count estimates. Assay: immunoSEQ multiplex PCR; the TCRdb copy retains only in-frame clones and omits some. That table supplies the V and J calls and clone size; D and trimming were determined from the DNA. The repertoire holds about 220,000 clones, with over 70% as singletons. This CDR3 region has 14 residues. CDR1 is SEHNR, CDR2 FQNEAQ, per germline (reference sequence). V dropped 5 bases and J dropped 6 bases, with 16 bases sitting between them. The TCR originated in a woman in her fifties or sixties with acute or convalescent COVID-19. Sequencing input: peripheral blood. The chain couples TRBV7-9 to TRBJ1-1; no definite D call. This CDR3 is CASSLPGLAAEAFF. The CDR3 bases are TGTGCCAGCAGCCTACCCGGCCTAGCTGCTGAAGCTTTCTTT. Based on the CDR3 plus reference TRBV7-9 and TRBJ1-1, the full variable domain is DTGVSQNPRHKITKRGQNVTFRCDPISEHNRLYWYRQTLGQGPEFLTYFQNEAQLEKSRLLSDRFSAERPKGSFSTLEIQRTEQGDSAMYLCASSLPGLAAEAFFGQGTRLTVV.